Presented here are 30 T cell receptor beta chains from one specimen sequenced in a study of shared clonotypes between healthy human individuals. Only in-frame clones appear in the TCRdb table, and some are missing; sequencing was by immunoSEQ multiplex PCR. The sample has about 640,000 clones, about two thirds seen once. The sequenced sample consisted of memory CD4+ T cells sorted from blood. Regarding subset: CD45RA-negative fraction. These receptors were collected from a woman aged 30 to 39 in good health.

In nucleotides, the CDR3 is TGCAGCGGGAGATCCGGGACTAGCGCTTACAATGAGCAGTTCTTC. Translating it yields CSGRSGTSAYNEQFF. The J gene is TRBJ2-1, the V gene TRBV29-1; 10 positions agree with TRBD2. There are 15 residues in the CDR3. The V gene's germline CDR1 is SQVTM and CDR2 ANQGSEA. Germline trimming cut 7 bases from V and 4 bases from J; bases unmatched to any gene: 10.

On this clone itself: It is likely a read error, because the conserved phenylalanine at the end of the CDR3 is missing. The limits of the CDR3 on the DNA are not certain, so only TCRdb's listed CDR3 is given. This chain links TRBV6-1 with TRBJ2-7; the D call of TRBD2 is as the table states it, not checked on the DNA. Germline V gives CDR1 MNHNS, CDR2 SASEGT. 13 amino acids form the CDR3, both terminal residues included. CDR3 sequence: CASTGGPGTPFPI.

In DNA form, the CDR3 reads TGCAGCGTTGAGGTTGGCGAGCAGTACTTC. As protein: CSVEVGEQYF. This chain links TRBV29-1 with TRBJ2-5, with unresolved D. The J call could be wrong; TRBJ2-7 is a better fit for the DNA end. CDR1 SQVTM and CDR2 ANQGSEA come from the germline V gene. The CDR3 runs 10 residues.

This chain uses TRBV27 with TRBJ1-1, with TRBD1 as a possible D gene (5 bases). The germline gives CDR1 MNHEY, CDR2 SMNVEV (reference sequence). The CDR3 sequence is 16 residues long. Trimming removed 6 bases at V and 4 bases at J, with 21 bases between. CDR3 loop: CASSLRGPDRGTEAFF. The DNA of the CDR3 is TGTGCCAGCAGCTTAAGGGGCCCCGACCGGGGCACTGAAGCTTTCTTT.

The chain uses TRBV28 and TRBJ2-3; perhaps TRBD2 as D (6 bases). Trimming pared 4 bases from V and 4 bases from J, leaving 15 bases between. In germline, CDR1 is MDHEN, CDR2 SYDVKM. The CDR3 covers 15 residues. CDR3 in amino acids: CASSSGTASADTQYF. CDR3 bases: TGTGCCAGCAGTTCCGGGACGGCTAGCGCAGATACGCAGTATTTT.

This chain uses TRBV6-6 with TRBJ2-3, with D tentatively TRBD2 (6 bases). Germline CDR1 and CDR2: MNHNY and SVGAGI (reference sequence). This CDR3 is built from 13 residues. V lost 8 bases to trimming and J lost 2 bases, with 11 bases between them. The chain's CDR3 is CASGPSATDTQYF. For the CDR3, the DNA is TGTGCCAGCGGGCCTAGCGCCACAGATACGCAGTATTTT.

The chain joins TRBV19 to TRBJ2-4, with D perhaps matching TRBD2 (6 bases). V was cut by 2 bases and J by 9 bases, with 17 bases left in between. The CDR3 is 15 amino acids. Per the germline V gene, CDR1 is LNHDA and CDR2 is SQIVND (reference sequence). For the CDR3, the DNA is TGTGCCAGTAGTATAAGGAGGGCGGATCTGGGCATTCAGTACTTC. Translating it yields CASSIRRADLGIQYF.

This clone was observed once. The chain uses TRBV11-2 and TRBJ2-5, with 11 bases that match TRBD2. Germline values: CDR1 SGHAT, CDR2 FQNNGV. J lost 5 bases, V lost 7 bases, and 15 bases had no gene match. The CDR3 is 17 residues long. CDR3 residues: CASILPGSGRAGETQYF. The DNA for the CDR3 is TGTGCCAGCATCCTCCCCGGTAGCGGGAGGGCCGGCGAGACCCAGTACTTC.

This chain links TRBV5-4 with TRBJ1-4; D gene ambiguous. The germline V gene has CDR1 SGHNT and CDR2 YYREEE (reference sequence). The V end was cut by 4 bases, the J end by 5 bases, with 12 bases between. This CDR3 comprises 14 residues. The CDR3 is CASSLPGRNEKLFF. In DNA form, the CDR3 reads TGTGCCAGCAGCCTACCGGGAAGGAATGAAAAACTGTTTTTT. The full variable domain, with the rest looked up from reference TRBV5-4 and TRBJ1-4, is ETGVTQSPTHLIKTRGQQVTLRCSSQSGHNTVSWYQQALGQGPQFIFQYYREEENGRGNFPPRFSGLQFPNYSSELNVNALELDDSALYLCASSLPGRNEKLFFGSGTQLSVL.

The J gene is TRBJ2-7, the V gene TRBV28; tentative D call: TRBD1 (5 bases). Trimming took off 4 bases at V and 8 bases at J, with 12 bases between the two ends. In germline, CDR1 is MDHEN, CDR2 SYDVKM. The CDR3 is made up of 12 amino acids. CDR3 residues: CASSSIRAKQYF. CDR3 nucleotide sequence: TGTGCCAGCAGTTCAATCAGGGCCAAGCAGTACTTC.

J is TRBJ1-5 and V is TRBV18; weak D call: TRBD1 (5 bases). The CDR3 has 13 residues. The germline V and J ends were trimmed by 5 bases and 6 bases, with 11 bases remaining between them. CDR1 is KGHSH, CDR2 LQKENI, per germline. CDR3 DNA sequence: TGTGCCAGCTCAACGGGGGGAGCTCAGCCCCAGCATTTT. Translation: CASSTGGAQPQHF. The variable domain in full, with the rest retrieved from reference TRBV18 and TRBJ1-5, is NAGVMQNPRHLVRRRGQEARLRCSPMKGHSHVYWYRQLPEEGLKFMVYLQKENIIDESGMPKERFSAEFPKEGPSILRIQQVVRGDSAAYFCASSTGGAQPQHFGDGTRLSIL.

J is TRBJ1-5 and V is TRBV28, with 8 bases lining up with TRBD1. The CDR3 contains 15 residues. V shed 5 bases and J 4 bases; nucleotides not matched to a gene: 7. CDR1 is MDHEN, CDR2 SYDVKM, per germline. CDR3 sequence reads: CASSHSRTGNQPQHF. The CDR3 nucleotides read TGTGCCAGCAGTCACAGCCGGACAGGGAATCAGCCCCAGCATTTT.

The gene calls are TRBV14 and TRBJ2-7; D is unclear. The CDR3 totals 12 residues. V lost 6 bases to trimming and J lost 3 bases, with 9 bases between them. Germline values: CDR1 SGHDN, CDR2 FVKESK. CDR3 in amino acids: CASRQQGYEQYF. CDR3 bases: TGTGCCAGCAGACAGCAAGGCTACGAGCAGTACTTC. Together with reference TRBV14 and TRBJ2-7, the CDR3 gives the full variable domain: EAGVTQFPSHSVIEKGQTVTLRCDPISGHDNLYWYRRVMGKEIKFLLHFVKESKQDESGMPNNRFLAERTGGTYSTLKVQPAELEDSGVYFCASRQQGYEQYFGPGTRLTVT.

V gene TRBV15 combines with J gene TRBJ2-7, with D perhaps matching TRBD2 (6 bases). The CDR3 is 14 amino acids. Trimming left V 3 bases short and J 7 bases short, with 16 bases between. Per the germline V gene, CDR1 is LNHNV and CDR2 is YYDKDF (reference sequence). The DNA for the CDR3 is TGTGCCACCAGCAGGGGAGGCCTTGGGGGGGAGCAGTACTTC. Protein product: CATSRGGLGGEQYF.

V gene TRBV25-1 combines with J gene TRBJ2-2; 10 bases are a match to TRBD2. Germline CDR1 and CDR2: MGHDK and SYGVNS. The CDR3 has 17 amino acids. Losses at the gene ends were 4 bases for V and 3 bases for J; bases not matched to a gene: 8. CDR3 in amino acids: CASSGLAGGLYTGELFF. In DNA, the CDR3 is TGTGCCAGCAGTGGCTTAGCGGGAGGTTTGTACACCGGGGAGCTGTTTTTT.

The rearrangement links TRBV29-1 to TRBJ1-1; D is uncertain. Germline CDR1 reads SQVTM; CDR2 reads ANQGSEA. Trimming removed 7 bases from V and 4 bases from J, with 13 bases in between. This CDR3 contains 12 residues. The CDR3 sequence is CSGFRGSTEAFF. DNA of the CDR3: TGCAGCGGGTTCCGTGGTAGCACTGAAGCTTTCTTT.

This rearrangement joins TRBV5-1 to TRBJ2-7, with D unclear. V was trimmed by 1 base and J by 6 bases, leaving 14 bases between them. Germline V gives CDR1 SGHRS, CDR2 YFSETQ. The CDR3 runs to 14 residues. The CDR3: CASSLLDRMAEQYF. The CDR3 DNA reads TGCGCCAGCAGCTTGCTCGATAGGATGGCCGAGCAGTACTTC. The variable domain in full, with the rest retrieved from reference TRBV5-1 and TRBJ2-7, is KAGVTQTPRYLIKTRGQQVTLSCSPISGHRSVSWYQQTPGQGLQFLFEYFSETQRNKGNFPGRFSGRQFSNSRSEMNVSTLELGDSALYLCASSLLDRMAEQYFGPGTRLTVT.

The chain has TRBV11-2 and TRBJ2-7, with a weak D call TRBD1 (5 bases). This CDR3 has 14 residues. Trimming stripped 1 base from V and 1 base from J, with 8 bases between. Germline V gene data show CDR1 as SGHAT and CDR2 as FQNNGV. The DNA for the CDR3 is TGTGCCAGCAGCTTAGTTTCAGGGTCCTACGAGCAGTACTTC. Protein: CASSLVSGSYEQYF. The variable domain in full, completed from reference TRBV11-2 and TRBJ2-7, reads EAGVAQSPRYKIIEKRQSVAFWCNPISGHATLYWYQQILGQGPKLLIQFQNNGVVDDSQLPKDRFSAERLKGVDSTLKIQPAKLEDSAVYLCASSLVSGSYEQYFGPGTRLTVT.

This clone was seen once. The chain employs TRBV11-3 and TRBJ2-7, with unresolved D. The V gene lost 1 base and the J gene lost 6 bases, with 10 bases spanning the gap. CDR1 is SGHNT and CDR2 is YENEEA in the germline V gene. The CDR3 extends over 13 amino acids. In nucleotides, the CDR3 is TGTGCCAGCAGCTTAGGCGAGCTGCGCGAGCAGTACTTC. It specifies CASSLGELREQYF.

This clone showed up just a few times. The rearrangement links TRBV28 to TRBJ2-7, with TRBD1 matching over 11 bases. The V and J ends lost 5 bases and 5 bases, in that order; junction bases with no gene match: 2. The germline gives CDR1 MDHEN, CDR2 SYDVKM. This CDR3 comprises 13 residues. The CDR3 loop reads CASSRTGGDEQYF. The CDR3 DNA reads as TGTGCCAGCAGTAGGACAGGGGGCGACGAGCAGTACTTC.

This rearrangement joins TRBV29-1 to TRBJ2-7, with 8 bases matching TRBD1. Germline loops: CDR1 SQVTM, CDR2 ANQGSEA. This CDR3 is built from 14 residues. Germline trimming cut 5 bases from V and 10 bases from J; bases unmatched to any gene: 16. This CDR3 is CSVSPTNDRGKQYF. CDR3 coding DNA: TGCAGCGTTTCCCCCACTAACGACAGGGGCAAACAGTACTTC.

J is TRBJ2-3 and V is TRBV28, with 8 nucleotides matching TRBD2. With 6 bases clipped from V and 3 bases from J, the junction kept 8 bases outside the gene matches. The germline gives CDR1 MDHEN, CDR2 SYDVKM. The CDR3 runs to 15 residues. DNA of the CDR3: TGTGCCAGCAGCCCTCGGGGGGGTGGTACAGATACGCAGTATTTT. Translation: CASSPRGGGTDTQYF.

This clone showed up just a few times. The chain combines TRBV12-5 with TRBJ1-1; D gene ambiguous. There are 12 residues in the CDR3. The V and J ends lost 3 bases and 9 bases respectively, with 11 bases between them. Germline CDR1 LGHNT, CDR2 FRNRAP. As DNA, the CDR3 is TGTGCTAGTGGTTTCGCTCGGGAGCAAGCTTTCTTT. Translating it yields CASGFAREQAFF.

This chain uses TRBV5-1 with TRBJ1-5; 7 positions match TRBD1. J was trimmed by 6 bases and V by 0 bases; bases with no gene match: 3. The CDR3 is 14 amino acids. The germline V gene has CDR1 SGHRS and CDR2 YFSETQ. CDR3 protein: CASSLEGGTQPQHF. In DNA form, the CDR3 reads TGCGCCAGCAGCTTGGAAGGGGGCACTCAGCCCCAGCATTTT.

This chain uses TRBV7-2 with TRBJ2-1, with 11 nucleotides matching TRBD2. Per germline, CDR1 SGHTA and CDR2 FQGNSA. Trimming cost V 8 bases and J 4 bases; bases outside gene matches: 13. The CDR3 totals 17 residues. The CDR3 DNA is TGTGCCAGCCATTTCCGACCCGGACTAGCGGGTTACAATGAGCAGTTCTTC. As protein: CASHFRPGLAGYNEQFF.

With regard to this clone: This may stem from a read error, because a much larger clone lies one nucleotide away. Other nucleotide sequences in the sample specify the same CDR3. The gene calls are TRBV7-2 and TRBJ2-7; D uncertain. Germline loops: CDR1 SGHTA, CDR2 FQGNSA. The V gene lost 4 bases and the J gene lost 0 bases, with 4 bases spanning the gap. This CDR3 is 12 amino acids long. The CDR3 coding sequence is TGTGCCAGCAGCTCGAGCTCCTACGAGCAGTACTTC. Translation: CASSSSSYEQYF.

The chain recombines TRBV6-5 with TRBJ1-4; a weak D match, TRBD1 (5 bases). Trimming cost V 7 bases and J 0 bases, with 9 bases left between them. CDR1 and CDR2 (germline): MNHEY, SVGAGI. CDR3 length: 14 residues. CDR3 DNA: TGTGCCAGCACCGACAGTGCAACTAATGAAAAACTGTTTTTT. It yields the protein CASTDSATNEKLFF.

The rearrangement joins TRBV25-1 to TRBJ2-3; weak D call: TRBD2 (5 bases). The CDR3 contains 16 residues. The V end lost 4 bases, the J end lost 3 bases, and 17 bases lay between the germline ends. CDR1 and CDR2 from the germline V gene are MGHDK and SYGVNS. CDR3 amino acids: CASSGKGDRATDTQYF. The CDR3 nucleotides read TGTGCCAGCAGTGGCAAGGGAGATCGGGCTACAGATACGCAGTATTTT.

The chain is built from TRBV29-1 and TRBJ1-4; D is ambiguous. Germline V CDR1 and CDR2: SQVTM, ANQGSEA. There are 13 residues in the CDR3. V was shortened by 5 bases and J by 5 bases, with 12 bases between the two germline ends. The CDR3, as DNA: TGCAGCGTTAGTCCGGAAATCAATGAAAAACTGTTTTTT. Translation: CSVSPEINEKLFF. Using reference TRBV29-1 and TRBJ1-4 for the parts outside the CDR3, the full variable domain is SAVISQKPSRDICQRGTSLTIQCQVDSQVTMMFWYRQQPGQSLTLIATANQGSEATYESGFVIDKFPISRPNLTFSTLTVSNMSPEDSSIYLCSVSPEINEKLFFGSGTQLSVL.

Concerning this clone: The conserved final phenylalanine or tryptophan is absent from the CDR3, which likely points to a read error. The DNA is left out, because the CDR3 cannot be placed on it with certainty; the CDR3 is given as TCRdb lists it. V usage is TRBV20-1 and J usage is TRBJ1-4. The CDR3 spans 11 amino acids, including both terminal residues. In germline, CDR1 is DFQATT, CDR2 SNEGSKA (reference sequence). The CDR3 spells CSARDKSVPVV.